Shown below are 27 T cell receptor beta chains from a single sample sequenced in a study of T cell responses to AZD1222 COVID-19 vaccine. The protocol was immunoSEQ multiplex PCR, while the TCRdb copy is restricted to in-frame clones and leaves out a portion. The sample lists 130,000 to 150,000 clones, roughly nine tenths occurring once. Sequences were derived from peripheral blood, sampled on day 0 of AZD1222 vaccination. The receptors here all came from an adult in good health.

The chain employs TRBV19 and TRBJ1-5, with TRBD1 matching 10 bases. The CDR3 spans 19 residues. V shed 3 bases and J 2 bases; nucleotides not matched to a gene: 13. Looked up from germline, CDR1 is LNHDA and CDR2 is SQIVND (reference sequence). CDR3 in amino acids: CASSIPGTGAGGGNQPQHF. The CDR3 DNA sequence: TGTGCCAGTAGTATCCCCGGGACAGGGGCCGGCGGGGGCAATCAGCCCCAGCATTTT.

The rearrangement uses TRBV6-2 or TRBV6-3 and TRBJ2-1; D is unresolved. CDR1 MNHEY and CDR2 SVGEGT come from the germline V gene. Trimming removed 5 bases from V and 4 bases from J, with 9 bases in between. The CDR3 runs to 13 residues. Written as DNA, the CDR3 is TGTGCCAGCAGTCCCCTACTATACAATGAGCAGTTCTTC. This translates into CASSPLLYNEQFF.

This clone appeared once. The rearrangement links TRBV7-9 to TRBJ1-1; 11 positions match TRBD1. The CDR3 extends over 15 amino acids. Trimming cost V 6 bases and J 2 bases; bases outside gene matches: 5. Germline V gives CDR1 SEHNR, CDR2 FQNEAQ (reference sequence). In DNA, the CDR3 is TGTGCCAGCAGGGGTGGACAGGGGGCAAACACTGAAGCTTTCTTT. Its translation is CASRGGQGANTEAFF.

This clone was observed once. The rearrangement links TRBV29-1 to TRBJ1-2; possible D gene TRBD1, 5 bases. The CDR3 runs to 14 residues. Germline V gene lookup returns CDR1 SQVTM and CDR2 ANQGSEA. The V gene lost 4 bases and the J gene lost 8 bases, with 20 bases spanning the gap. The CDR3 loop is CSVGLAGLMVGYTF. CDR3 nucleotide sequence: TGCAGCGTTGGGTTGGCGGGGCTAATGGTAGGCTACACCTTC. The entire variable domain, with the rest obtained from reference TRBV29-1 and TRBJ1-2, is as follows: SAVISQKPSRDICQRGTSLTIQCQVDSQVTMMFWYRQQPGQSLTLIATANQGSEATYESGFVIDKFPISRPNLTFSTLTVSNMSPEDSSIYLCSVGLAGLMVGYTFGSGTRLTVV.

This clone was observed once. The V and J genes are TRBV3-1 (or the pseudogene TRBV3-2) and TRBJ2-2; D call uncertain. Per germline, CDR1 LGHDT and CDR2 YNNKEL (reference sequence). CDR3 length: 15 amino acids. The V end lost 3 bases, the J end lost 4 bases, and 12 bases lay between the germline ends. The CDR3 loop is CASSQSSFGTGELFF. The DNA of the CDR3 is TGTGCCAGCAGCCAGAGCAGCTTTGGCACCGGGGAGCTGTTTTTT.

The CDR3: CAWSVEDYGIQYF. DNA of the CDR3: TGTGCCTGGAGTGTAGAGGACTACGGCATTCAGTACTTC. The chain uses TRBV30 and TRBJ2-4; D is possibly TRBD2 (6 bases). The germline V gene has CDR1 GTSNPN and CDR2 SVGIG (reference sequence). This CDR3 is 13 amino acids long. V gave up 0 bases and J gave up 9 bases, with 12 bases separating them.

CDR3 residues: CASSGANYGYTF. Here the CDR3 DNA reads TGTGCCAGCTCTGGGGCTAACTATGGCTACACCTTC. The chain carries TRBV25-1 and TRBJ1-2; no firm D call. This CDR3 spans 12 amino acids. V lost 8 bases, J lost 0 bases, and 7 bases lay in between. In germline, CDR1 is MGHDK, CDR2 SYGVNS.

The chain combines TRBV24-1 with TRBJ2-7; the D is unclear. The germline gives CDR1 KGHDR, CDR2 SFDVKD. The CDR3 runs to 12 residues. V lost 2 bases and J 3 bases, leaving 4 bases between the germline ends. CDR3 in amino acids: CATSDWSYEQYF. The DNA of the CDR3 is TGTGCCACCAGTGATTGGAGCTACGAGCAGTACTTC.

Here the CDR3 DNA reads TGTGCCAGCCTAGGGGGGCGATTCGGCTACACCTTC. Its translation is CASLGGRFGYTF. The chain employs TRBV2 and TRBJ1-2, with D possibly TRBD1 on 6 matching bases. Germline CDR1 and CDR2: SNHLY and FYNNEI. Trimming cost V 8 bases and J 8 bases, with 15 bases left between them. The length of the CDR3 is 12 residues.

The chain recombines TRBV20-1 with TRBJ2-3; 11 positions match TRBD2. The V segment lost 3 bases and the J segment 4 bases; nucleotides outside the gene matches: 6. Germline V lookup: CDR1 DFQATT, CDR2 SNEGSKA (reference sequence). The CDR3 is 15 residues long. CDR3 sequence reads: CSASGSGGAADTQYF. CDR3 nucleotide sequence: TGCAGTGCTAGTGGTAGCGGGGGGGCCGCAGATACGCAGTATTTT.

The CDR3 DNA reads as TGTGCCAGCTTTCGACAGGGGTATGGCTACACCTTC. Translating gives CASFRQGYGYTF. V usage is TRBV2 and J usage is TRBJ1-2; 8 bases match TRBD1. Losses at the gene ends were 8 bases for V and 5 bases for J; bases not matched to a gene: 4. Germline V lookup: CDR1 SNHLY, CDR2 FYNNEI. This CDR3 spans 12 amino acids.

The rearrangement joins TRBV10-3 to TRBJ2-1; D assignment may be TRBD1 or TRBD2 (7 bases each). CDR1 ENHRY and CDR2 SYGVKD come from the germline V gene. This CDR3 is 15 amino acids long. Trimming left V 4 bases short and J 5 bases short, with 15 bases between. This CDR3 is CAISGAGGVHNEQFF. DNA of the CDR3: TGTGCCATCAGTGGTGCAGGGGGGGTTCACAATGAGCAGTTCTTC.

The V gene is TRBV7-2, the J gene TRBJ1-2; maybe TRBD1 (5 bases). Trimming removed 1 base from V and 8 bases from J, with 14 bases in between. The length of the CDR3 is 14 residues. Germline CDR1 reads SGHTA; CDR2 reads FQGNSA. CDR3 residues: CASSLGKPGWGYTF. The CDR3 nucleotides are TGTGCCAGCAGCTTAGGGAAACCAGGGTGGGGCTACACCTTC.

The rearrangement uses TRBV6-5 and TRBJ2-7; D is unclear. V was trimmed by 7 bases and J by 1 base, leaving 14 bases between them. The CDR3 spans 14 residues. Germline V CDR1 and CDR2: MNHEY, SVGAGI. The DNA of the CDR3 is TGTGCCAGCACCCTAGGATTACCTTCCTACGAGCAGTACTTC. It is translated as CASTLGLPSYEQYF.

V and J are TRBV11-2 and TRBJ2-2, with D hard to call. Germline V lookup: CDR1 SGHAT, CDR2 FQNNGV. The length of the CDR3 is 11 residues. The V and J ends lost 8 bases and 8 bases respectively, with 9 bases between them. The CDR3 here is CASAEWGELFF. CDR3 DNA sequence: TGTGCCAGCGCAGAGTGGGGGGAGCTGTTTTTT.

J is TRBJ2-7 and V is TRBV15; D uncertain. With 2 bases removed from V and 6 bases from J, the gap between germline ends came to 20 bases. Germline V lookup: CDR1 LNHNV, CDR2 YYDKDF (reference sequence). This CDR3 comprises 16 residues. The CDR3 region has the DNA TGTGCCACCAGCAGAACCCTCAGTTACCGACCCGGCGAGCAGTACTTC. This gives the protein CATSRTLSYRPGEQYF.

This chain connects TRBV7-2 to TRBJ1-1; D gene ambiguous. CDR3 length equals 14 residues. The germline V gene has CDR1 SGHTA and CDR2 FQGNSA. V lost 5 bases and J 0 bases, leaving 10 bases between the germline ends. Here the CDR3 DNA reads TGTGCCAGCAGCACGGTAGCCGTGAACACTGAAGCTTTCTTT. This gives the protein CASSTVAVNTEAFF.

Here the CDR3 DNA reads TGTGCCAGCAGCCAGCGAAGGACAGGTCTTTTTTCACCCCTCCACTTT. The encoded protein is CASSQRRTGLFSPLHF. The V call is TRBV21-1, the J call TRBJ1-6; TRBD1, as called in the table, went unchecked against the DNA. TRBV21-1 is marked as a pseudogene. There are 16 residues in the CDR3.

The V call is TRBV5-1, the J call TRBJ2-7, with TRBD2 identical over 8 bases. The CDR3 is made up of 17 amino acids. Trimming removed 3 bases from V and 0 bases from J; junction bases left unmatched: 11. The germline V gene encodes CDR1 SGHRS and CDR2 YFSETQ. CDR3 residues: CASSSLAVRALSYEQYF. DNA of the CDR3: TGCGCCAGCAGCTCACTAGCGGTGAGGGCACTCTCCTACGAGCAGTACTTC. Together with reference TRBV5-1 and TRBJ2-7, the CDR3 gives the full variable domain: KAGVTQTPRYLIKTRGQQVTLSCSPISGHRSVSWYQQTPGQGLQFLFEYFSETQRNKGNFPGRFSGRQFSNSRSEMNVSTLELGDSALYLCASSSLAVRALSYEQYFGPGTRLTVT.

The CDR3 reads CASGDRNQPQHF. In DNA form, the CDR3 reads TGTGCTAGTGGTGACCGCAATCAGCCCCAGCATTTT. The chain joins TRBV12-5 to TRBJ1-5; D unresolved. Germline V gene lookup returns CDR1 LGHNT and CDR2 FRNRAP. This CDR3 is 12 amino acids long. V gave up 5 bases and J gave up 2 bases, with 4 bases separating them. The variable domain in full, with the rest retrieved from reference TRBV12-5 and TRBJ1-5, is DARVTQTPRHKVTEMGQEVTMRCQPILGHNTVFWYRQTMMQGLELLAYFRNRAPLDDSGMPKDRFSAEMPDATLATLKIQPSEPRDSAVYFCASGDRNQPQHFGDGTRLSIL.

The chain has TRBV10-3 and TRBJ2-7, with unresolved D. This CDR3 contains 15 residues. The germline V gene encodes CDR1 ENHRY and CDR2 SYGVKD. Trimming shortened V by 2 bases and J by 2 bases, and 13 bases separated the two germline ends. Here the CDR3 reads CAISETQLLPYEQYF. The CDR3 DNA is TGTGCCATCAGTGAGACACAGCTGCTCCCCTACGAGCAGTACTTC.

The V call is TRBV24-1, the J call TRBJ2-1, with 10 nucleotides matching TRBD2. V trimming: 4 bases; J trimming: 2 bases; junction bases outside the gene matches: 4. Germline loops: CDR1 KGHDR, CDR2 SFDVKD. The CDR3 length is 16 residues. CDR3 protein: CATSDQSGRAYNEQFF. In DNA, the CDR3 is TGTGCCACCAGTGACCAAAGCGGGAGGGCCTACAATGAGCAGTTCTTC.

This sequence joins TRBV6-5 and TRBJ1-2, with a weak D call TRBD1 (5 bases). V was shortened by 2 bases and J by 8 bases, with 12 bases between the two germline ends. CDR3 size: 13 residues. Germline V gene data show CDR1 as MNHEY and CDR2 as SVGAGI. The CDR3 region has the DNA TGTGCCAGCAGTTACGGCTGGGGCTGGGGCTACACCTTC. Translating it yields CASSYGWGWGYTF.

This chain joins TRBV19 and TRBJ2-5; D is possibly TRBD1 (5 bases). This CDR3 has 13 residues. Trimming pared 3 bases from V and 0 bases from J, leaving 5 bases between. Germline-derived CDR1 and CDR2 are LNHDA and SQIVND (reference sequence). CDR3 residues: CASSMTDQETQYF. CDR3 in DNA: TGTGCCAGTAGTATGACAGACCAAGAGACCCAGTACTTC.

The chain joins TRBV19 to TRBJ1-5, with D perhaps matching TRBD1 (5 bases). The CDR3 loop spans 19 amino acids. Trimming left V 7 bases short and J 2 bases short, with 27 bases between. Germline V CDR1 and CDR2: LNHDA, SQIVND (reference sequence). CDR3 in DNA: TGTGCCAGTACTACATGGGGGGGGTCAGCACTGGCGGGCAATCAGCCCCAGCATTTT. Protein sequence: CASTTWGGSALAGNQPQHF. The full variable domain, completed using reference TRBV19 and TRBJ1-5, is DGGITQSPKYLFRKEGQNVTLSCEQNLNHDAMYWYRQDPGQGLRLIYYSQIVNDFQKGDIAEGYSVSREKKESFPLTVTSAQKNPTAFYLCASTTWGGSALAGNQPQHFGDGTRLSIL.

This chain connects TRBV25-1 to TRBJ1-4; D is perhaps TRBD1 (5 bases). V lost 0 bases, J lost 7 bases, and 9 bases lay in between. CDR1 is MGHDK and CDR2 is SYGVNS in the germline V gene. The CDR3 has 14 amino acids. CDR3: CASSEYQGSEKLFF. The DNA of the CDR3 is TGTGCCAGCAGTGAATATCAGGGTAGTGAAAAACTGTTTTTT.

The gene calls are TRBV9 and TRBJ2-7, with D possibly called TRBD1 or TRBD2 (6 bases each). CDR3 length equals 13 residues. Germline V gives CDR1 SGDLS, CDR2 YYNGEE. Trimming took off 1 base at V and 5 bases at J, with 10 bases between the two ends. The CDR3 here is CASSVYREDEQYF. In DNA form, the CDR3 reads TGTGCCAGCAGCGTATACAGGGAGGACGAGCAGTACTTC.